This passage covers 27 T cell receptor beta chains from one sample sequenced in a study of blood T cell repertoires in COVID-19. Produced via immunoSEQ multiplex PCR; TCRdb's table is partial and in-frame only. The table lists 15,000 to 20,000 clones, over 60% of them singletons. The sequenced material came from peripheral blood. These receptors all stem from a man between 70 and 80 years old with COVID-19, enrolled during active disease.

The chain recombines TRBV12-3 or TRBV12-4 with TRBJ1-1, with unresolved D. Trimming took 2 bases from V and 3 from J, leaving 7 bases between them. This CDR3 spans 13 amino acids. CDR3 in amino acids: CASSLQTYTEAFF. The CDR3 nucleotides are TGTGCCAGCAGTTTACAGACATACACTGAAGCTTTCTTT.

This sequence joins TRBV9 and TRBJ1-3, with 7 nucleotides matching TRBD1. The germline CDR1 and CDR2 sequences are SGDLS and YYNGEE. This CDR3 is 16 amino acids long. V shed 0 bases and J 2 bases; nucleotides not matched to a gene: 5. CDR3 loop: CASSVVAQGAGNTIYF. The DNA for the CDR3 is TGTGCCAGCAGCGTAGTCGCCCAGGGGGCTGGAAACACCATATATTTT.

The chain links TRBV19 to TRBJ2-1, with D tentatively TRBD1 (5 bases). V gave up 3 bases and J gave up 0 bases, with 9 bases separating them. This CDR3 is built from 15 residues. CDR1 is LNHDA and CDR2 is SQIVND in the germline V gene (reference sequence). The CDR3 is CASSMAGYSYNEQFF. For the CDR3, the DNA is TGTGCCAGTAGTATGGCAGGGTACTCCTACAATGAGCAGTTCTTC. Full variable domain (outside the CDR3, taken from reference TRBV19 and TRBJ2-1): DGGITQSPKYLFRKEGQNVTLSCEQNLNHDAMYWYRQDPGQGLRLIYYSQIVNDFQKGDIAEGYSVSREKKESFPLTVTSAQKNPTAFYLCASSMAGYSYNEQFFGPGTRLTVL.

J is TRBJ1-6 and V is TRBV9, with 7 bases identical to TRBD1. V was pared by 0 bases and J by 7 bases, with 4 bases of the junction left unmatched. The CDR3 covers 15 residues. CDR1 is SGDLS, CDR2 YYNGEE, per germline. For the CDR3, the DNA is TGTGCCAGCAGCGTAGGACAGGGCCCGAATTCACCCCTCCACTTT. Its translation: CASSVGQGPNSPLHF. Full variable domain (missing parts from reference TRBV9 and TRBJ1-6): DSGVTQTPKHLITATGQRVTLRCSPRSGDLSVYWYQQSLDQGLQFLIQYYNGEERAKGNILERFSAQQFPDLHSELNLSSLELGDSALYFCASSVGQGPNSPLHFGNGTRLTVT.

The rearrangement links TRBV18 to TRBJ1-2; TRBD1 might be the D (6 bases). Germline loops: CDR1 KGHSH, CDR2 LQKENI. The CDR3 covers 17 residues. The V gene lost 4 bases and the J gene lost 1 base, with 19 bases spanning the gap. The CDR3 protein is CASSRKKMTGLNYGYTF. The CDR3 region has the DNA TGTGCCAGCTCACGCAAGAAGATGACAGGACTTAACTATGGCTACACCTTC.

The chain joins TRBV7-2 to TRBJ2-3; D perhaps matches TRBD1 (6 bases). V was trimmed by 5 bases and J by 5 bases, leaving 8 bases between them. Per the germline V gene, CDR1 is SGHTA and CDR2 is FQGNSA. CDR3 length: 12 residues. CDR3 bases: TGTGCCAGCAGCGGACAGCGAGATACGCAGTATTTT. This sequence encodes CASSGQRDTQYF.

The chain joins TRBV11-3 to TRBJ2-2, with D perhaps matching TRBD2 (5 bases). The CDR3 sequence is 16 residues long. Germline lookup yields CDR1 SGHNT and CDR2 YENEEA. V was clipped by 4 bases and J by 8 bases, with 20 bases between them. The CDR3 DNA is TGTGCCAGCAGCTCCCGCTCGCGGGCCTCGTTGGGGGAGCTGTTTTTT. Translation: CASSSRSRASLGELFF.

The chain links TRBV24-1 to TRBJ2-3; 12 nucleotides align to TRBD2. The germline gives CDR1 KGHDR, CDR2 SFDVKD. Unmatched junction bases numbered 10, after V lost 0 bases and J lost 1 base. This CDR3 is built from 20 residues. For the CDR3, the DNA is TGTGCCACCAGTGATTTGAGGAGGACTAGCGGGAACACTCGCACAGATACGCAGTATTTT. Protein product: CATSDLRRTSGNTRTDTQYF.

About this clone: The junction differs from germline at one of its ends, possibly a read error. The chain is built from TRBV6-1 and TRBJ1-1; 10 bases fit TRBD1. The CDR3 spans 13 residues. Germline CDR1 MNHNS, CDR2 SASEGT. The CDR3: CASGDRGLTEAFF. The CDR3 nucleotides are TGTGCCAGCGGTGACAGGGGGCTGACTGAAGCTTTCTTT.

This rearrangement joins TRBV9 to TRBJ1-5; TRBD1 is a possible D gene (6 bases). The CDR3 is 15 amino acids. V lost 3 bases to trimming and J lost 7 bases, with 17 bases between them. Germline V gene data show CDR1 as SGDLS and CDR2 as YYNGEE. The CDR3 loop is CASSGGGGYGQPQHF. The DNA for the CDR3 is TGTGCCAGCAGCGGAGGGGGGGGATATGGGCAGCCCCAGCATTTT.

The chain joins TRBV27 to TRBJ1-2; D remains unclear. Germline V gene data show CDR1 as MNHEY and CDR2 as SMNVEV (reference sequence). V dropped 2 bases and J dropped 4 bases, with 17 bases sitting between them. The CDR3 is made up of 16 amino acids. The CDR3 here is CASSLNAGFSLYGYTF. The CDR3, as DNA: TGTGCCAGCAGTTTAAACGCGGGATTTTCGCTCTATGGCTACACCTTC.

The CDR3 sequence: CAWSVRGLVTEAFF. Here the CDR3 DNA reads TGTGCCTGGAGTGTTCGGGGGTTGGTTACTGAAGCTTTCTTT. This sequence joins TRBV30 and TRBJ1-1, with D maybe TRBD1 (5 bases). The CDR3 sequence is 14 residues long. The ends were cut back, 0 bases at V and 5 bases at J, with 13 bases in the middle. Germline lookup yields CDR1 GTSNPN and CDR2 SVGIG (reference sequence).

CDR3 residues: CASSLSGTGGTEAFF. CDR3 DNA: TGCGCCAGCAGCTTGTCCGGGACGGGGGGCACTGAAGCTTTCTTT. The chain recombines TRBV5-1 with TRBJ1-1, with TRBD1 as a possible D gene (5 bases). V lost 1 base and J 4 bases, leaving 14 bases between the germline ends. Germline values: CDR1 SGHRS, CDR2 YFSETQ. The CDR3 spans 15 residues.

V usage is TRBV5-1 and J usage is TRBJ1-4, with TRBD1 matching 8 bases. This CDR3 has 15 amino acids. The V gene's germline CDR1 is SGHRS and CDR2 YFSETQ. V was clipped by 4 bases and J by 3 bases; unmatched bases: 5. The CDR3 DNA reads TGCGCCAGCAGCCCAAACAGGGGGGCTAATGAAAAACTGTTTTTT. Amino acid sequence: CASSPNRGANEKLFF. The whole variable domain, filled in from reference TRBV5-1 and TRBJ1-4, reads KAGVTQTPRYLIKTRGQQVTLSCSPISGHRSVSWYQQTPGQGLQFLFEYFSETQRNKGNFPGRFSGRQFSNSRSEMNVSTLELGDSALYLCASSPNRGANEKLFFGSGTQLSVL.

This sequence joins TRBV7-9 and TRBJ2-2; 9 bases are a match to TRBD1. The CDR3 totals 15 residues. Per the germline V gene, CDR1 is SEHNR and CDR2 is FQNEAQ (reference sequence). The V gene end was trimmed by 5 bases and the J gene end by 7 bases; junction bases not matched to a gene: 8. This chain's CDR3 is CASSPKTGGSGELFF. CDR3 coding DNA: TGTGCCAGCAGCCCTAAGACAGGGGGAAGCGGGGAGCTGTTTTTT.

The chain employs TRBV6-1 and TRBJ1-2; TRBD1 matches at 7 bases. J gave up 6 bases and V 2 bases, and 6 bases lay outside the gene matches. The CDR3 spans 14 residues. In germline, CDR1 is MNHNS, CDR2 SASEGT. The CDR3 DNA is TGTGCCAGCAGTGAACAGGGGGTGAGGGATGGCTACACCTTC. Protein: CASSEQGVRDGYTF.

The chain uses TRBV4-1 and TRBJ1-2, with unresolved D. CDR3 length: 18 residues. The germline V and J ends were trimmed by 5 bases and 7 bases, with 29 bases remaining between them. Germline loops: CDR1 MGHRA, CDR2 YSYEKL. CDR3 bases: TGCGCCAGCAGCTCTGGGCCCGTGTTGAACCCCGGTCTGAGTGGCTACACCTTC. Its translation is CASSSGPVLNPGLSGYTF.

This chain uses TRBV7-9 with TRBJ1-2; 7 bases align to TRBD1. The CDR3 consists of 19 residues. The V gene's germline CDR1 is SEHNR and CDR2 FQNEAQ (reference sequence). The junction had 20 bases not matched to a gene; V was cut back by 3 bases and J by 4 bases. The CDR3, as DNA: TGTGCCAGCAGCTTCTGGTCCGGTCGGCAGGGGGGCCCCCTCTATGGCTACACCTTC. Its protein product is CASSFWSGRQGGPLYGYTF.

The V and J genes are TRBV10-2 and TRBJ1-4, with a possible D match to TRBD1 (6 bases). V dropped 4 bases and J dropped 4 bases, with 13 bases sitting between them. CDR1 is WSHSY and CDR2 is SAAADI in the germline V gene. CDR3 length: 15 amino acids. The DNA for the CDR3 is TGCGCCAGCAGTGGGACGCAGGGGATTAATGAAAAACTGTTTTTT. Translating it yields CASSGTQGINEKLFF.

The chain joins TRBV18 to TRBJ1-4; TRBD1 aligns across 8 bases. Trimming took 0 bases from V and 7 from J; bases not matched to a gene: 7. CDR1 and CDR2 (germline): KGHSH, LQKENI. The CDR3 is made up of 16 amino acids. The CDR3 coding sequence is TGTGCCAGCTCACCACCCAGGGACAGGCTGGGTGAAAAACTGTTTTTT. Residues: CASSPPRDRLGEKLFF. Full variable domain (rest looked up from reference TRBV18 and TRBJ1-4): NAGVMQNPRHLVRRRGQEARLRCSPMKGHSHVYWYRQLPEEGLKFMVYLQKENIIDESGMPKERFSAEFPKEGPSILRIQQVVRGDSAAYFCASSPPRDRLGEKLFFGSGTQLSVL.

This sequence joins TRBV29-1 and TRBJ2-5; 7 bases are shared with TRBD2. CDR3 length: 12 residues. CDR1 is SQVTM, CDR2 ANQGSEA, per germline. V gave up 7 bases and J gave up 3 bases; unmatched junction bases: 5. The CDR3 reads CSGRLAEETQYF. CDR3 bases: TGCAGCGGACGACTAGCTGAAGAGACCCAGTACTTC.

The chain has TRBV11-3 and TRBJ2-3; the match to TRBD2 covers 7 bases. The V segment lost 3 bases and the J segment 0 bases; nucleotides outside the gene matches: 3. This CDR3 spans 15 amino acids. Germline V gene lookup returns CDR1 SGHNT and CDR2 YENEEA. The CDR3 sequence is CASSFSGGSTDTQYF. For the CDR3, the DNA is TGTGCCAGCAGCTTCTCGGGAGGTAGCACAGATACGCAGTATTTT.

The V call is TRBV5-1, the J call TRBJ1-6, with 7 bases identical to TRBD1. Trimming at V came to 5 bases and at J to 5 bases, leaving 10 bases not matched to a gene. The CDR3 runs to 16 residues. Germline CDR1 reads SGHRS; CDR2 reads YFSETQ. The CDR3 sequence is CASSLVVGGDNSPLHF. CDR3 bases: TGCGCCAGCAGTTTAGTTGTAGGGGGCGATAATTCACCCCTCCACTTT.

The chain joins TRBV6-2 or TRBV6-3 to TRBJ1-2; possible D gene TRBD1, 5 bases. Trimming took 6 bases from V and 6 from J, leaving 14 bases between them. Germline loops: CDR1 MNHEY, CDR2 SVGEGT. The CDR3 extends over 13 amino acids. As DNA, the CDR3 is TGTGCCAGCAGCTCAGGCCGGGGGAATGGCTACACCTTC. Protein: CASSSGRGNGYTF.

The chain is built from TRBV11-2 and TRBJ1-4, with D possibly being TRBD1 (6 bases). The CDR3 sequence is 15 residues long. V lost 7 bases, J lost 7 bases, and 19 bases lay in between. Germline V gene sequence: CDR1 SGHAT, CDR2 FQNNGV. CDR3 bases: TGTGCCAGCACCTTGAATCCAGGGGCGGGTGAAAAACTGTTTTTT. It encodes CASTLNPGAGEKLFF.

The sample holds a few counts of this clone. The V and J genes are TRBV7-9 and TRBJ2-7; 8 bases are a match to TRBD2. Losses at the gene ends were 5 bases for V and 1 base for J; bases not matched to a gene: 10. The CDR3 is 16 amino acids. Per germline, CDR1 SEHNR and CDR2 FQNEAQ (reference sequence). Written as DNA, the CDR3 is TGTGCCAGCAGCCCCGGGCTAGCGGGCGCGTCCTACGAGCAGTACTTC. Translating gives CASSPGLAGASYEQYF.

V and J are TRBV3-1 (or the pseudogene TRBV3-2) and TRBJ1-6; the D is unclear. Germline V CDR1 and CDR2: LGHDT, YNNKEL (reference sequence). Trimming took 1 base from V and 8 from J, leaving 12 bases between them. The CDR3 covers 15 residues. CDR3 in amino acids: CASSQGGPRDSPLHF. CDR3 bases: TGTGCCAGCAGCCAAGGTGGCCCGAGGGATTCACCCCTCCACTTT.